This TCR beta chain was captured in a study of blood T cell repertoires in COVID-19. Produced via immunoSEQ multiplex PCR; TCRdb's table is partial and in-frame only. Of over 100,000 clones in the sample, about 70% were seen once. With 1 base clipped from V and 9 bases from J, the junction kept 8 bases outside the gene matches. The CDR3 has 15 residues. Germline-derived CDR1 and CDR2 are SGHRS and YFSETQ. The TCR sequence derives from a woman in her 70s with acute or convalescent COVID-19. This chain connects TRBV5-1 to TRBJ2-1; TRBD2 agrees at 9 bases. Sample: peripheral blood. CDR3 nucleotides: TGCGCCAGCAGCTTGACTGGCGGGGGGGCCGGTGAGCAGTTCTTC. Amino acid sequence: CASSLTGGGAGEQFF.